This T cell receptor (beta chain) was obtained from a study of T cell responses to AZD1222 COVID-19 vaccine. Assay used: immunoSEQ multiplex PCR; TCRdb lists only in-frame clones, some missing. The table includes roughly 87,000 clones, about 88% detected once. Looked up from germline, CDR1 is SGHAT and CDR2 is FQNNGV. CDR3 length equals 14 residues. Germline trimming cut 5 bases from V and 2 bases from J; bases unmatched to any gene: 5. The sample holds a few counts of this clone. Other DNA sequences in this specimen translate into the identical CDR3. The sequenced sample was peripheral blood, obtained 28 days after the second AZD1222 dose. The chain combines TRBV11-2 with TRBJ1-2; 7 nucleotides align to TRBD1. This clonotype originated in an adult who received the AZD1222 COVID-19 vaccine. CDR3 sequence reads: CASSPLTGNYGYTF. Here the CDR3 DNA reads TGTGCCAGCAGCCCACTGACAGGGAACTATGGCTACACCTTC.